The 11 T cell receptor beta chains below come from one sample, sequenced in a study of neoadjuvant anti-PD-1 for oral cavity cancer. Some clones are missing from TCRdb's copy, which holds only in-frame ones; the method was immunoSEQ multiplex PCR. The top ten hold 2.5% to 3% of the sample, which has just over 14,000 clones, less than 85% seen once. Sequences were derived from PBMCs, sampled before nivolumab (anti-PD-1) treatment. The receptors were sampled from a person aged 40 to 85 with oral cavity squamous cell carcinoma.

The J gene is TRBJ1-1, the V gene TRBV2; 8 nucleotides match TRBD1. CDR1 is SNHLY and CDR2 is FYNNEI in the germline V gene. V was pared by 3 bases and J by 4 bases, with 4 bases of the junction left unmatched. This CDR3 region has 14 residues. The CDR3: CASSDGQGSTEAFF. The DNA of the CDR3 is TGTGCCAGCAGTGACGGACAGGGTAGCACTGAAGCTTTCTTT. Filled out from reference TRBV2 and TRBJ1-1, the complete variable domain reads EPEVTQTPSHQVTQMGQEVILRCVPISNHLYFYWYRQILGQKVEFLVSFYNNEISEKSEIFDDQFSVERPDGSNFTLKIRSTKLEDSAMYFCASSDGQGSTEAFFGQGTRLTVV.

J is TRBJ1-5 and V is TRBV6-5; D is ambiguous. V lost 0 bases and J 9 bases, leaving 6 bases between the germline ends. Germline CDR1 reads MNHEY; CDR2 reads SVGAGI. The CDR3 sequence is 12 residues long. The CDR3 nucleotides read TGTGCCAGCAGTTACTCGAGAGGGCCCCAGCATTTT. This translates into CASSYSRGPQHF.

In nucleotides, the CDR3 is TGTGCCAGCAGTTACTTCCCAGTGGGGGGGGCAACTAATGAAAAACTGTTTTTT. Its translation is CASSYFPVGGATNEKLFF. The J gene is TRBJ1-4, the V gene TRBV28; possible D gene TRBD1, 5 bases. With 4 bases removed from V and 0 bases from J, the gap between germline ends came to 18 bases. The CDR3 consists of 18 residues. CDR1 and CDR2 from the germline V gene are MDHEN and SYDVKM. Full variable domain (missing parts from reference TRBV28 and TRBJ1-4): DVKVTQSSRYLVKRTGEKVFLECVQDMDHENMFWYRQDPGLGLRLIYFSYDVKMKEKGDIPEGYSVSREKKERFSLILESASTNQTSMYLCASSYFPVGGATNEKLFFGSGTQLSVL.

The chain couples TRBV29-1 to TRBJ1-1, with D possibly being TRBD1 (5 bases). This CDR3 has 14 amino acids. Trimming stripped 2 bases from V and 1 base from J, with 11 bases between. The germline V gene encodes CDR1 SQVTM and CDR2 ANQGSEA. The CDR3 region is CSVEPRGENTEAFF. The CDR3 DNA sequence: TGCAGCGTTGAACCCCGGGGGGAGAACACTGAAGCTTTCTTT.

This clone was picked up a small number of times. The chain has TRBV11-2 and TRBJ1-2; 9 bases line up with TRBD1. CDR1 and CDR2 (germline): SGHAT, FQNNGV. There are 14 residues in the CDR3. Unmatched junction bases numbered 4, after V lost 7 bases and J lost 1 base. CDR3 region: CASNPGQGNYGYTF. Written as DNA, the CDR3 is TGTGCCAGCAACCCGGGACAGGGTAACTATGGCTACACCTTC.

This clone has more than one count but fewer than ten. J is TRBJ1-1 and V is TRBV19, with 9 positions matching TRBD1. This CDR3 comprises 15 residues. Per germline, CDR1 LNHDA and CDR2 SQIVND (reference sequence). V gave up 4 bases and J gave up 4 bases; unmatched junction bases: 7. The CDR3 is CASSSRDRVFTEAFF. The CDR3, as DNA: TGTGCCAGTAGTAGCCGGGACAGGGTTTTCACTGAAGCTTTCTTT.

The CDR3 loop is CASSVLAQNTGELFF. CDR3 bases: TGTGCCAGCAGCGTACTGGCGCAGAACACCGGGGAGCTGTTTTTT. This rearrangement joins TRBV9 to TRBJ2-2; D not resolved. The germline V and J ends were trimmed by 1 base and 1 base, with 8 bases remaining between them. The CDR3 is 15 amino acids. In germline, CDR1 is SGDLS, CDR2 YYNGEE.

This clone was detected only a few times. The chain links TRBV27 to TRBJ2-1; TRBD2 matches 9 bases. The CDR3 is 15 amino acids. After removal of 6 bases from V and 6 bases from J, the junction contained 9 bases not matched to a gene. From germline, CDR1 is MNHEY and CDR2 SMNVEV (reference sequence). This chain's CDR3 is CASSTYSGSGNEQFF. The DNA for the CDR3 is TGTGCCAGCAGCACATATAGCGGGAGTGGCAATGAGCAGTTCTTC.

This clone was counted a few times. This chain joins TRBV14 and TRBJ2-3; D uncertain. Trimming took 0 bases from V and 0 from J, leaving 13 bases between them. CDR1 is SGHDN, CDR2 FVKESK, per germline. The CDR3 is 17 amino acids. Here the CDR3 reads CASSQEGPGLSTDTQYF. The DNA for the CDR3 is TGTGCCAGCAGCCAAGAAGGTCCGGGCCTAAGCACAGATACGCAGTATTTT.

The chain combines TRBV7-9 with TRBJ2-3, with D hard to call. Trimming pared 4 bases from V and 3 bases from J, leaving 5 bases between. Germline CDR1 SEHNR, CDR2 FQNEAQ (reference sequence). This CDR3 has 12 residues. The CDR3 spells CASSSQTDTQYF. The CDR3 region has the DNA TGTGCCAGCAGCTCTCAAACAGATACGCAGTATTTT. The full variable domain, rest sourced from reference TRBV7-9 and TRBJ2-3, is DTGVSQNPRHKITKRGQNVTFRCDPISEHNRLYWYRQTLGQGPEFLTYFQNEAQLEKSRLLSDRFSAERPKGSFSTLEIQRTEQGDSAMYLCASSSQTDTQYFGPGTRLTVL.

The J gene is TRBJ2-2, the V gene TRBV5-6; D is possibly TRBD1 (6 bases). This CDR3 spans 17 amino acids. The germline V gene encodes CDR1 SGHDT and CDR2 YYEEEE. Trimming took off 0 bases at V and 5 bases at J, with 17 bases between the two ends. The CDR3 coding sequence is TGTGCCAGCAGCTTGGCCCTACAGGGACGTAGGACCGGGGAGCTGTTTTTT. It encodes CASSLALQGRRTGELFF.